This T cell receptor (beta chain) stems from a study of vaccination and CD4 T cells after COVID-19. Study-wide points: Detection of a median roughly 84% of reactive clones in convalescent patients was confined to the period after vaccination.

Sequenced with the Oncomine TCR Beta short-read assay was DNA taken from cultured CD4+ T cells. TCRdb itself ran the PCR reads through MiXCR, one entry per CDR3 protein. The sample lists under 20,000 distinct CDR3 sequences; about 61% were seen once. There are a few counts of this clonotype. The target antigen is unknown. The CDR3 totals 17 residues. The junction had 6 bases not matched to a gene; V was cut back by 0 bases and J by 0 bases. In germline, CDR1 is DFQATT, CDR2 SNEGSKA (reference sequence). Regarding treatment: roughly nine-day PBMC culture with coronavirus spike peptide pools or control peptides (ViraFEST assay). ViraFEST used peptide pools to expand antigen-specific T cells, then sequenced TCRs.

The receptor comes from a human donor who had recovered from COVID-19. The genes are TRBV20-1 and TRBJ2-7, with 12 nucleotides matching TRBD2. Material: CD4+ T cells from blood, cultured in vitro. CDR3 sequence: CSARDATSGSFSYEQYF. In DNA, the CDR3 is TGCAGTGCTAGAGATGCGACTAGCGGGAGTTTCTCCTACGAGCAGTACTTC.